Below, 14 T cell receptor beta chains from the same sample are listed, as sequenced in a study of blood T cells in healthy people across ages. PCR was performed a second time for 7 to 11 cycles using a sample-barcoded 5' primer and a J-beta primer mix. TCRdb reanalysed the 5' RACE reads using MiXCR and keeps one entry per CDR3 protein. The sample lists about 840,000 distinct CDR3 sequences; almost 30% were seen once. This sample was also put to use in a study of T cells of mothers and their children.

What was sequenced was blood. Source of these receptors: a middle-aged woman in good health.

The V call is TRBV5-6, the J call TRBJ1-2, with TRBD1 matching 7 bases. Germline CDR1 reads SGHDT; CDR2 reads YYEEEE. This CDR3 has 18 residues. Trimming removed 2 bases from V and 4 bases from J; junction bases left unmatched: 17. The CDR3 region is CASSFMATGTAPSYGYTF. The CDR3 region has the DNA TGTGCCAGCAGCTTCATGGCCACCGGGACAGCACCTAGCTATGGCTACACCTTC.

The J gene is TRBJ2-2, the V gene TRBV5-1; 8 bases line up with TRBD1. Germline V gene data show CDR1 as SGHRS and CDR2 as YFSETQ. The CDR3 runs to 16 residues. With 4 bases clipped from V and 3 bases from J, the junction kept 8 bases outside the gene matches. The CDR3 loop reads CASSLGPTGDTGELFF. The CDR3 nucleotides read TGCGCCAGCAGCCTCGGACCGACAGGGGACACCGGGGAGCTGTTTTTT.

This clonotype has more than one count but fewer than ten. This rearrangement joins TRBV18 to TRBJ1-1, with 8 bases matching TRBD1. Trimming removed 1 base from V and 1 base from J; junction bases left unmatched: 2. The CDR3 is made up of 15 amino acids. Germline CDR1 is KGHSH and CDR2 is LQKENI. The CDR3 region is CASSPLDRGNTEAFF. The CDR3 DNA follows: TGTGCCAGCTCACCACTCGACAGGGGGAACACTGAAGCTTTCTTT.

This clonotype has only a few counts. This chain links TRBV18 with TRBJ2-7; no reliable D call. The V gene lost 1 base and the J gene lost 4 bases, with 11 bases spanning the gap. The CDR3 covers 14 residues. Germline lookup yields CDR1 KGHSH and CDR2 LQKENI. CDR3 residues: CASSPQGDGYEQYF. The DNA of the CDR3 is TGTGCCAGCTCACCACAGGGCGACGGGTACGAGCAGTACTTC.

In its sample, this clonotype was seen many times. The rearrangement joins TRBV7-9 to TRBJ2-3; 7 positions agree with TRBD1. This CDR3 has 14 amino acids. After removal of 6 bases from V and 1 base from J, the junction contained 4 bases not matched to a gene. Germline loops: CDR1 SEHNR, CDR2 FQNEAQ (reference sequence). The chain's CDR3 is CASSDDRGTDTQYF. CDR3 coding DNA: TGTGCCAGCAGTGACGACAGGGGCACAGATACGCAGTATTTT.

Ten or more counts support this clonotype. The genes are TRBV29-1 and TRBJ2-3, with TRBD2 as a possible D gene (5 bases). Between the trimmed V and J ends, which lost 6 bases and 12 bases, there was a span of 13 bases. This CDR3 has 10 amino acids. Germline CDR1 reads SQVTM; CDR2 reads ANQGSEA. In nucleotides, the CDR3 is TGCAGCGTCGACCGGGAATTCCAGTATTTT. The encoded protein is CSVDREFQYF.

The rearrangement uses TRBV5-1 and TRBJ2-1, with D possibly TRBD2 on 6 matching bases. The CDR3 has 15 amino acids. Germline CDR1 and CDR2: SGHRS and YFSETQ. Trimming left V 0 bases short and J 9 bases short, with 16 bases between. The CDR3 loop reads CASSLGRGGSSEQFF. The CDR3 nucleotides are TGCGCCAGCAGCTTGGGGCGGGGCGGTTCCTCTGAGCAGTTCTTC.

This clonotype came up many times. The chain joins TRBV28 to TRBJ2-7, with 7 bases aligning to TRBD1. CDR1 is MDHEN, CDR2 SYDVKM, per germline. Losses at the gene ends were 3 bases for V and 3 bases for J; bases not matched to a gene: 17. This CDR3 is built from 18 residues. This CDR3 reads CASSFRGQRAQTSYEQYF. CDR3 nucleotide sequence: TGTGCCAGCAGTTTTAGGGGACAGAGGGCCCAAACTAGCTACGAGCAGTACTTC.

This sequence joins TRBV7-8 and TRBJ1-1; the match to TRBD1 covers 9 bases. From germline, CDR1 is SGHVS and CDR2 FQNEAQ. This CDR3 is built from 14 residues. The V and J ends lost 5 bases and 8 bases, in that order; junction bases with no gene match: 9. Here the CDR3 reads CASSDPGQGLEAFF. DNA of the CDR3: TGTGCCAGCAGCGATCCGGGACAGGGCTTGGAAGCTTTCTTT.

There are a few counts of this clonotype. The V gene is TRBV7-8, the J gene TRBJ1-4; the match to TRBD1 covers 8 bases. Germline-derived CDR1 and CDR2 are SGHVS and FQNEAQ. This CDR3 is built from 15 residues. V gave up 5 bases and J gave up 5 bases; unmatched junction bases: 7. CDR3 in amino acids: CASSPPGGGNEKLFF. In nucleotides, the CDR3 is TGTGCCAGCAGCCCCCCAGGGGGCGGCAATGAAAAACTGTTTTTT.

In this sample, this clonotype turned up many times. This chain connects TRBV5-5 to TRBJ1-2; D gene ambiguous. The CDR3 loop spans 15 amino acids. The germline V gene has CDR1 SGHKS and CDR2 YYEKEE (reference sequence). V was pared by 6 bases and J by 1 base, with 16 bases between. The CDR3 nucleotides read TGTGCCAGCACCCCTGCGGGCAGTAATAACTATGGCTACACCTTC. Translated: CASTPAGSNNYGYTF.

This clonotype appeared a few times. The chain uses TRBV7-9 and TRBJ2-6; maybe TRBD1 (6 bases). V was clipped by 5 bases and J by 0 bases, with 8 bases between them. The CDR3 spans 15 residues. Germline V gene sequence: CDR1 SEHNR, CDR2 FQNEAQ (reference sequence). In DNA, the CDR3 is TGTGCCAGCAGCGCACAGGGCTCTGGGGCCAACGTCCTGACTTTC. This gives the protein CASSAQGSGANVLTF.

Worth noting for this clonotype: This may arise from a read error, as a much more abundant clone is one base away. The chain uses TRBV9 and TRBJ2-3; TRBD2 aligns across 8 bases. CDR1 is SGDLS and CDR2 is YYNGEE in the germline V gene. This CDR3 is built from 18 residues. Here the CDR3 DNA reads TGTGCCCGCAGCACCCCTCGTCGGGGGGGTACTAGCACAGATACGCAGTATTTT. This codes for CARSTPRRGGTSTDTQYF.

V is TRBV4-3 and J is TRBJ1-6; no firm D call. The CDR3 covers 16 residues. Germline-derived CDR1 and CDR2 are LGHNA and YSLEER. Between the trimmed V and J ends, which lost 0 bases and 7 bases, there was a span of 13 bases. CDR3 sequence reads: CASSQDPASKNSPLHF. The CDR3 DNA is TGCGCCAGCAGCCAAGATCCAGCGAGTAAAAATTCACCCCTCCACTTT.